This TCR beta chain was sequenced during a study of blood T cell repertoires in COVID-19. Germline CDR1 and CDR2: SEHNR and FQNEAQ (reference sequence). This CDR3 comprises 15 residues. The ends were cut back, 5 bases at V and 1 base at J, with 12 bases in the middle. The method was immunoSEQ multiplex PCR; TCRdb's version includes in-frame clones alone and lacks a portion of them. The sample contains about 12,000 clones, more than 80% of which appear only once. The source of this sequence is a human donor in a cohort sampled during active COVID-19. V and J are TRBV7-9 and TRBJ1-5, with D maybe TRBD1 (6 bases). The sample consisted of peripheral blood. Here the CDR3 DNA reads TGTGCCAGCAGCCCTCAGAGGGGGAGCAATCAGCCCCAGCATTTT. Protein product: CASSPQRGSNQPQHF.